Detailed here is one TCR beta chain. Its specificity is unknown. TCRdb reprocessed the 5' RACE reads with MiXCR, giving one entry per CDR3 protein. The sample shows about 700,000 distinct CDR3 sequences, around 17% of them seen only once. This record belongs to a study of CD8 T cells in ankylosing spondylitis. Study results and limitations: Significantly higher representation of disease-linked clones was reported for matched ankylosing spondylitis synovial fluid. Reactive arthritis synovial fluid and blood previously showed some of these motif variants. What seemed typical of ankylosing spondylitis blood was a TCR beta motif built from roughly 8 highly homologous variants.

The CDR3 has 14 residues. Trimming removed 0 bases at V and 3 bases at J, with 8 bases between. Sequencing was performed on blood, either unsorted or a sorted T cell fraction (not recorded which). This receptor was taken from a male donor with ankylosing spondylitis. The rearrangement uses TRBV12-3 or TRBV12-4 and TRBJ1-1, with D possibly TRBD1 on 5 matching bases. The CDR3 nucleotides are TGTGCCAGCAGTTTAGCAGGGGATTACACTGAAGCTTTCTTT. This codes for CASSLAGDYTEAFF.